A single TCR beta chain is shown here with its context. The antigen it recognizes is unknown. Per-nucleotide qualities are absent, and no much larger clonotype sits a single base away. The CDR3 spans 17 residues, from the cysteine through the phenylalanine. The sequence is cut down to CDR3 DNA, 51 bases in frame from base 1. V trim: 0 bases; J trim: 5 bases; unmatched bases: 16. Taken from the germline V gene (reference sequence), the CDR1 and CDR2 loops are GTSNPN and SVGIG. The cohort comprised several hundred healthy bone marrow donors. All cohort members were sampled while nominally healthy, although unrecorded immune exposures were likely present. The donor tested CMV seronegative, placing the donor among the 300 to 400 seronegative members of the cohort. A peripheral blood sample was provided by each donor, and peripheral blood mononuclear cells were used for TCR beta sequencing. The Qiagen DNeasy Blood Extraction Kit was used to extract genomic DNA from the blood cell samples.

This entry is derived from a study of cytomegalovirus exposure and HLA in healthy donors (dated by TCRdb to about 2017). Regarding the research as a whole: An earlier analysis of approximately 590 of the donors reported more than 250 Gb of sequence data and some 120 million unique TCR beta sequences from about 200 million T cells. The study profiled the T cell repertoires of 666 subjects by immunosequencing and related them to cytomegalovirus serostatus. A later analysis re-examined previously published TCR beta repertoires from more than 550 donors and added high-resolution HLA genotyping to investigate patterns of TCR occurrence. The genetic ancestry cluster associated with self-reported Caucasian donors included 70% to 85% of the roughly 360 genotyped donors. Approximately 310 gigabases of sequencing data and 78 million or so unique TCR sequences were included in an early release covering several hundred HLA-typed donors. In addition to the first cohort of 666 subjects, a separate validation cohort of 130 or so different subjects was used. The number of typed donors differed by locus: about 620-640 for A, B, C, DRB1 and DQB1; about 520 for DQA1; roughly 600 for DPA1; and around 470 for DPB1. In a later genetic analysis, genome-wide SNP genotypes for about three fifths of the roughly 670 donors were used, and that subset was treated as a discovery cohort. On average, roughly 240,000 unique TCR beta nucleotide sequences were sequenced per donor among more than 350 genotyped donors of the cohort, with 15% to 20% of those sequences being non-productive. Every repertoire in the discovery cohort had been generated on one and the same sequencing platform. The aim of the study was to test whether cataloging public T cell receptors could identify signatures of past pathogen exposure. Donor age, sex, ethnicity and CMV serostatus were collected together with the repertoire data. Rather than drawing on any new phenotypic data, the later analysis identified candidate immune exposures from TCR beta sequences and the way those sequences occurred across donors. To predict cytomegalovirus infection status, the study brought together high-throughput TCR immunosequencing, statistical association of individual TCRs with disease status, and machine learning. About five DR-DQ haplotypes were handled as single units for association and clustering, since linkage in the cohort was strong. Both class I and class II loci were covered by HLA typing, at four-digit resolution. In an earlier analysis of 587 of the donors, high-throughput TCR beta sequencing was used to judge whether each TCR beta V gene segment behaved as functional or pseudogenic. Findings and caveats that apply to the study as a whole: Only TCR beta chains were sequenced in this cohort, and the absence of alpha or paired-chain data limited detectable features. A few of the identified cytomegalovirus-associated TCR beta chains were confirmed in vitro to be specific for cytomegalovirus antigens. Some IMGT-functional V segments, including TRBV6-2 and TRBV6-3, could not be distinguished by the 87-base-pair reads and were therefore excluded. In a later analysis, most CMV-associated TCR beta chains were found to appear HLA-restricted, with HLA associations seemingly driven largely by CMV exposure. The study gave a list of over 150 TCR beta chains associated with cytomegalovirus. The authors suggested that the approach could potentially be extended to other disease states and immunological phenotypes. An association between a missense DCLRE1C variant and V-gene and J-gene trimming of TCR beta chains was found in a later genetic analysis and replicated in an independent cohort. In a later analysis, HLA-associated TCR beta chains were found to be more clonally expanded and to have lower generation probabilities than equally common non-associated chains. Linkage disequilibrium might explain the correlated functional status among segregating V segments, but an unknown experimental factor could not be excluded. When HLA alleles, especially DR and DQ, strongly co-occurred, attributing TCR associations to individual alleles was difficult. A later analysis found that TCR association rates varied across HLA loci, with DRB1 alleles showing the most associated TCRs and HLA-C alleles the fewest. A later analysis associated about 16,000 TCR beta sequences with specific HLA alleles at a false discovery rate of 0.05. According to a later genetic analysis, donors in an Asian-associated ancestry cluster had fewer N-insertions in productive TCRs than the approximately 650-donor mean. Across donors, most TCR sequences were observed very rarely, whereas some public TCRs were present in many individuals. Broadly in line with IMGT annotations, most TCR beta V segments showed up in productive rearrangements about 87% or about 30% of the time in an earlier analysis of several hundred of the donors. Cytomegalovirus status was reported to be diagnosed by the classifier with high specificity and sensitivity in both the original and validation cohorts. A further reported finding was that TCR beta sequences accurately predicted the HLA-A and HLA-B alleles for most subjects in the first cohort. Because HLA typing was unavailable for some donors at each locus, only the typed subset was used in association tests. CMV serostatus was the only immune exposure information available for the cohort. A cluster of highly shared sequence variants was judged likely to represent a technical artifact of the sequencing pipeline. A later analysis reported that several top co-occurrence clusters appeared linked to parvovirus B19, influenza, CMV and Epstein-Barr virus. Because counts were too low, under 20 rarely observed V segments, including chromosome 9 orphons, were left out of the earlier analysis of approximately 500 of the donors. Sequencing depth was assumed to be roughly uniform across donors in the presence/absence analyses, though that assumption may not hold.

The method behind the library was the immunoSEQ multiplex PCR assay. For the multiplex PCR, a mixture combining 60 forward primers for TCR Vbeta segments and 13 reverse primers for TCR Jbeta segments was used. Amplification of the CDR3 region of rearranged TCR beta genes was performed with a multiplex PCR assay on genomic DNA. On the Illumina HiSeq System, the amplified TCR beta libraries were sequenced as 87-base-pair reads. Concerning the study's data processing: Across the 600 to 700 repertoires, a later analysis counted roughly 84 million unique TCR beta chains, some 11 million of which were shared by at least two donors. Raw reads were error-corrected and collapsed into unique sequences with a nearest-neighbor algorithm that merged closely related sequences to remove PCR and sequencing errors. Alignment of CDR3 sequences to IMGT reference sequences was used to assign V, D and J gene segments. For a sequence to be retained, a match of at least six nucleotides to both a V gene segment and a J gene segment was required. Rearrangements were classified as productive when the CDR3 lacked stop codons and remained in frame with V and J, and all other rearrangements were classified as non-productive. CDR3 was defined according to IMGT convention as the region running from the second conserved V-encoded cysteine to the conserved J-encoded phenylalanine. The earlier analysis of around 640 of the donors excluded sequences that lacked an unambiguous match to a single V gene segment. An earlier analysis of almost 600 of the donors classified V segments as functional when productive rearrangements were above 56.7% and as segregating when the standard deviation between donors was above 5%. To diagnose cytomegalovirus status from the catalog of TCR beta chain sequences, a statistical classification framework was built. V and J gene assignment, in a later analysis, came from comparing TCR nucleotide sequences with IMGT/GENE-DB human TR gene sequences. Using the TCRdist pipeline, a later analysis assigned CDR3 sequences along with most-parsimonious VDJ recombination scenarios. In a later analysis, each TCR beta chain was defined by its CDR3 amino acid sequence together with its V-gene family, and reads without a unique V-gene family were excluded. In a later analysis, approximately 590 highly shared, low-generation-probability nucleotide sequences were removed to address suspected cross-contamination and a sequencing artifact. In a later analysis, a clonal expansion index was calculated for each public chain from normalized within-repertoire ranks of inferred template counts. A later analysis computed generation probabilities with a VDJ recombination model fitted to out-of-frame rearrangements, and checked the results against IGoR. In a later analysis, hypergeometric tests were used to score TCR-TCR, TCR-HLA and TCR-CMV co-occurrence, with a repertoire-size bias correction applied to TCR pairs. A later analysis estimated false discovery rates by permuting HLA or CMV assignments 20 times. In a later analysis, co-occurring TCRs were grouped using DBSCAN, and TCRdist sequence similarity was added for clustering within HLA-allele-positive subsets. For co-occurrence clustering, repertoires with fewer than 30,000 or more than 120,000 public chains were excluded, along with four or five repertoires with anomalous nucleotide sharing. Here the immuneACCESS table is served through TCRdb, limited to in-frame sequences with V and J called. Missing clones are a known gap in these copies; in checked studies unresolved V genes cover under half, and the rest lacks a known reason. For V, J and clone size, that table is used; D and trimming come from the DNA. The sample yields some 160,000 clones; roughly 9.4% were counted once. Less than 2% of the sample is held by the ten biggest clonotypes.

The receptor was derived from a male donor in good health and CMV-seronegative. The chain links TRBV30 with TRBJ2-7, with 7 bases matching TRBD1. Sample: PBMCs. The DNA is TGTGCCTGGAGTGTAAGGCTAGGGCAGGGGGTGCCGGACGAGCAGTACTTC. It translates as CAWSVRLGQGVPDEQYF.